The 8 T cell receptor beta chains listed next were all sequenced from one sample in a study of T-cell memory formation after mild COVID-19. Each CDR3 protein gets one entry after TCRdb re-called the 5' RACE reads with MiXCR. The sample contains fewer than 200,000 distinct CDR3 sequences, 10% to 15% of which appear only once. The sample was PBMCs or a T cell subset sorted from them (not recorded which). These receptors were taken from a young man who had mild COVID-19 (a few samples of this study predate the infection). Cell type and time point are not known.

This clonotype has only a few counts. J is TRBJ2-7 and V is TRBV7-8, with D maybe TRBD1 (5 bases). V lost 1 base, J lost 1 base, and 8 bases lay in between. The CDR3 is 14 amino acids. Germline V CDR1 and CDR2: SGHVS, FQNEAQ. CDR3 DNA sequence: TGTGCCAGCAGCTTAGAGGCAGGGTCCTACGAGCAGTACGTC. It is translated as CASSLEAGSYEQYV.

This clonotype showed up just a few times. This chain connects TRBV19 to TRBJ2-7; D assignment may be TRBD1 or TRBD2 (5 bases each). The CDR3 sequence is 13 residues long. V lost 6 bases to trimming and J lost 5 bases, with 14 bases between them. Germline loops: CDR1 LNHDA, CDR2 SQIVND (reference sequence). Written as DNA, the CDR3 is TGTGCCAGTAGCTCGGGACCCATCGACGAGCAGTACTTC. It is translated as CASSSGPIDEQYF.

This clonotype was picked up a small number of times. The chain is built from TRBV5-5 and TRBJ2-3; 8 nucleotides agree with TRBD2. With 4 bases clipped from V and 6 bases from J, the junction kept 13 bases outside the gene matches. Germline CDR1 is SGHKS and CDR2 is YYEKEE (reference sequence). CDR3 length: 16 amino acids. The CDR3 loop reads CASSPRGLGFMDTQYF. For the CDR3, the DNA is TGTGCCAGCAGCCCGAGGGGACTAGGTTTTATGGATACGCAGTATTTT.

The CDR3 is CASSQGQTNYGYTF. DNA for the CDR3: TGTGCCAGCAGCCAAGGACAGACCAACTATGGCTACACCTTC. J is TRBJ1-2 and V is TRBV7-2; possibly TRBD1 for D (6 bases). CDR1 and CDR2 from the germline V gene are SGHTA and FQGNSA. CDR3 length: 14 amino acids. The V end lost 5 bases, the J end lost 2 bases, and 12 bases lay between the germline ends.

This clonotype was observed a handful of times. The chain is built from TRBV6-6 and TRBJ1-1; D is unclear. Germline lookup yields CDR1 MNHNY and CDR2 SVGAGI (reference sequence). The CDR3 has 13 amino acids. The V gene lost 2 bases and the J gene lost 0 bases, with 4 bases spanning the gap. The CDR3 sequence: CASSYRMNTEAFF. Written as DNA, the CDR3 is TGTGCCAGCAGTTACAGAATGAACACTGAAGCTTTCTTT.

In this sample, this clonotype turned up a few times. This sequence joins TRBV6-6 and TRBJ2-5; D not resolved. The CDR3 extends over 14 amino acids. With 0 bases removed from V and 4 bases from J, the gap between germline ends came to 9 bases. Germline V lookup: CDR1 MNHNY, CDR2 SVGAGI (reference sequence). The chain's CDR3 is CASSYSNGLETQYF. CDR3 DNA: TGTGCCAGCAGTTACTCGAACGGCCTAGAGACCCAGTACTTC.

The chain employs TRBV5-1 and TRBJ2-3; a possible D gene is TRBD2 (6 bases). The CDR3 extends over 14 amino acids. Deletions cut 3 bases from V and 2 bases from J, with 10 bases between. The V gene's germline CDR1 is SGHRS and CDR2 YFSETQ. DNA of the CDR3: TGCGCCAGCAGCTGGCGGGGCTACACAGATACGCAGTATTTT. Translating gives CASSWRGYTDTQYF.

The genes are TRBV18 and TRBJ2-1, with 9 bases identical to TRBD2. V gave up 4 bases and J gave up 6 bases; unmatched junction bases: 10. There are 16 residues in the CDR3. The V gene's germline CDR1 is KGHSH and CDR2 LQKENI. In nucleotides, the CDR3 is TGTGCCAGCTCACTGCCTGGCGGGGGGGCTGTCAATGAGCAGTTCTTC. This encodes CASSLPGGGAVNEQFF.